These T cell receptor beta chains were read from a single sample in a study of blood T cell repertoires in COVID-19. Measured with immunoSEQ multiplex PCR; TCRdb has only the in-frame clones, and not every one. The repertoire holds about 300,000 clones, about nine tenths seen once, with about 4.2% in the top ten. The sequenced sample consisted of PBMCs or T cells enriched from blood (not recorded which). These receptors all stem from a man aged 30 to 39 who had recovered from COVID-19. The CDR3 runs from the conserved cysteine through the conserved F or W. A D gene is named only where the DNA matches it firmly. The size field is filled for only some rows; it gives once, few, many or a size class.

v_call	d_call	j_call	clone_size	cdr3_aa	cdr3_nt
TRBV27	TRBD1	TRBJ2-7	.	CASSTSGQGAPYEQYF	TGTGCCAGCAGTACCTCCGGACAGGGGGCCCCCTACGAGCAGTACTTC
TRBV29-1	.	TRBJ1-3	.	CSVESAGGSGNTIYF	TGCAGCGTTGAGTCGGCGGGGGGCTCTGGAAACACCATATATTTT
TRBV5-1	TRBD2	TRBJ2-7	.	CASSLPAGGSYEQYF	TGCGCCAGCAGCTTGCCCGCGGGAGGGTCCTACGAGCAGTACTTC
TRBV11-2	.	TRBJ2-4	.	CASSGERGPKNIQYF	TGTGCCAGCAGTGGGGAGAGAGGTCCAAAAAACATTCAGTACTTC
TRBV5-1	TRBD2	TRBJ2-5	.	CASRPGTSGGALSETQYF	TGCGCCAGCAGGCCCGGGACTAGCGGGGGGGCCCTCTCGGAGACCCAGTACTTC
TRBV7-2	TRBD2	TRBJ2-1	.	CASSLGSRRGNEQFF	TGTGCCAGCAGCTTAGGTTCGAGGCGGGGGAATGAGCAGTTCTTC
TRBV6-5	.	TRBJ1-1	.	CASSYEAGNTEAFF	TGTGCCAGCAGTTACGAGGCGGGGAACACTGAAGCTTTCTTT
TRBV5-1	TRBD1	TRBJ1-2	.	CASSPGTGIYGYTF	TGCGCCAGCAGCCCAGGGACAGGGATCTATGGCTACACCTTC
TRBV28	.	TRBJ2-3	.	CASARGGTSTDTQYF	TGTGCCAGCGCACGCGGCGGAACTAGCACAGATACGCAGTATTTT
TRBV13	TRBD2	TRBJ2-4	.	CASSLGVPGLAGDLAKNIQYF	TGTGCCAGCAGCTTAGGGGTCCCGGGACTAGCGGGGGACCTAGCCAAAAACATTCAGTACTTC
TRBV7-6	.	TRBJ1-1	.	CASSLGSGNTEAFF	TGTGCCAGCAGCTTAGGCTCCGGGAACACTGAAGCTTTCTTT
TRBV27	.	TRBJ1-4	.	CASSSVGTNEKLFF	TGTGCCAGCAGTTCAGTCGGGACTAATGAAAAACTGTTTTTT
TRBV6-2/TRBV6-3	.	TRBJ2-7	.	CASSSLGGRGTSYEQYF	TGTGCCAGCAGTTCCCTAGGGGGGCGGGGGACCTCCTACGAGCAGTACTTC
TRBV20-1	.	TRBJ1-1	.	CSARPNTEAFF	TGCAGTGCTAGACCAAACACTGAAGCTTTCTTT
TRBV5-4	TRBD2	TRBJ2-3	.	CASSLGLTSGGTGTDTQYF	TGTGCCAGCAGCTTGGGATTAACTAGCGGGGGGACGGGCACAGATACGCAGTATTTT
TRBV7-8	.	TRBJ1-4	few	CASSLNRATNEKLFF	TGTGCCAGCAGCCTCAACAGAGCAACTAATGAAAAACTGTTTTTT
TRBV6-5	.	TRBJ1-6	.	CASSYGEESPLHF	TGTGCCAGCAGTTACGGGGAGGAGTCACCCCTCCACTTT
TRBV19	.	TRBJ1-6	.	CASSIIQDSPLHF	TGTGCCAGTAGTATTATTCAGGATTCACCCCTCCACTTT
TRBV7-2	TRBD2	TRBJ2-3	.	CASSQSGGAVPQYF	TGTGCCAGCAGCCAAAGCGGGGGGGCCGTCCCGCAGTATTTT
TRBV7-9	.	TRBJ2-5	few	CASSLAYSSVETQYF	TGTGCCAGCAGCTTAGCATACTCCTCCGTGGAGACCCAGTACTTC
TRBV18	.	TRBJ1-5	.	CASSSGGQPQHF	TGTGCCAGCTCCTCGGGGGGCCAGCCCCAGCATTTT
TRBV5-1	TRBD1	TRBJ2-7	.	CASSLGGTGYEQYF	TGCGCCAGCAGCCTTGGAGGGACAGGCTACGAGCAGTACTTC
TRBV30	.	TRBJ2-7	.	CAWSVLELNEQYF	TGTGCCTGGAGTGTACTAGAGTTAAACGAGCAGTACTTC
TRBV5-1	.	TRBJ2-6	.	CASSLVGASGANVLTF	TGCGCCAGCAGCTTGGTGGGGGCGTCAGGGGCCAACGTCCTGACTTTC
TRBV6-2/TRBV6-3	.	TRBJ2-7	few	CASSYVGGPYYEQYF	TGTGCCAGCAGTTATGTCGGGGGGCCTTACTACGAGCAGTACTTC
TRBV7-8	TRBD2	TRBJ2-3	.	CASSSSGGNLRPYTQYF	TGTGCCAGCAGCTCTAGCGGGGGGAACCTTAGGCCATATACGCAGTATTTT
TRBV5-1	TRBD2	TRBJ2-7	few	CASRKGLAGVDEQYF	TGCGCCAGCAGAAAGGGACTAGCGGGAGTGGACGAGCAGTACTTC
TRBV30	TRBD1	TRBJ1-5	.	CAWSGGQAGQPQHF	TGTGCCTGGAGTGGGGGACAGGCGGGTCAGCCCCAGCATTTT